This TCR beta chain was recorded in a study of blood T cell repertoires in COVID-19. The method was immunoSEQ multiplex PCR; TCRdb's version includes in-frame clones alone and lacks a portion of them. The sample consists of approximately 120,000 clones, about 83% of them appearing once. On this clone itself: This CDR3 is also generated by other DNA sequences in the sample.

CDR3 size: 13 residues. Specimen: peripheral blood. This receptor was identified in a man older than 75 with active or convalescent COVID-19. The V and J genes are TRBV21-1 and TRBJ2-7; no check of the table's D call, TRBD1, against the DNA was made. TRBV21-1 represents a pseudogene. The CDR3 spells CASSRTGIHEQYF. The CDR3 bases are TGTGCCAGCAGCAGGACAGGGATCCACGAGCAGTACTTT.